A selection of T cell receptor beta chains follows, all from one sample in a study of blood T cell repertoires in COVID-19. Here immunoSEQ multiplex PCR was the method, and the copy in TCRdb shows in-frame clones only, minus some. The sample lists over 250,000 clones, about 89% occurring once. Sequencing was done on a sample of PBMCs or T cells enriched from blood (not recorded which). Every receptor here comes from a woman in her 30s who had recovered from COVID-19. Both conserved end residues are part of each CDR3. Each record gives: clone size, J gene, D gene, V gene, CDR3 protein, CDR3 DNA. The D gene is left open where the match is weak. The size of a clone is reported for some rows only, either as once, few or many, or as a class for expanded clones.

>.|TRBJ2-4|TRBD1|TRBV7-3
CASSPGTGGKNIQYF
TGTGCCAGCAGCCCAGGGACAGGGGGCAAAAACATTCAGTACTTC
>.|TRBJ1-6|.|TRBV5-1
CASSLALDSPLHF
TGCGCCAGCAGCTTGGCCCTCGATTCACCCCTCCACTTT
>.|TRBJ1-4|.|TRBV2
CASSGKVTSTINEKLFF
TGTGCCAGCAGTGGAAAGGTTACTAGCACGATTAATGAAAAACTGTTTTTT
>.|TRBJ1-5|TRBD1|TRBV6-1
CASSDQSYRDRDKSQHF
TGTGCCAGCAGTGACCAATCTTACCGGGACAGAGACAAGTCCCAGCATTTT
>.|TRBJ2-1|TRBD1|TRBV5-1
CASSDGTGFYNEQFF
TGCGCCAGCAGCGACGGGACAGGGTTCTACAATGAGCAGTTCTTC
>.|TRBJ1-2|.|TRBV12-3/TRBV12-4
CASIRHNYGYTF
TGTGCCAGCATCAGACATAACTATGGCTACACCTTC
>.|TRBJ2-1|.|TRBV19
CASSTQGISAYNEQFF
TGTGCCAGTAGTACGCAGGGCATTTCCGCTTACAATGAGCAGTTCTTC
>.|TRBJ1-2|TRBD1|TRBV18
CASSLRTGGPSYGYTF
TGTGCCAGCTCACTAAGGACAGGGGGCCCCAGCTATGGCTACACCTTC
>.|TRBJ2-1|TRBD2|TRBV24-1
CATSARSTSGGQFF
TGTGCCACCAGTGCGCGATCGACTAGCGGGGGTCAGTTCTTC
>.|TRBJ1-2|.|TRBV11-2
CASSLDSVGGYGYTF
TGTGCCAGCAGCTTAGATTCAGTGGGGGGCTATGGCTACACCTTC
>once|TRBJ2-1|.|TRBV6-5
CASPAGSLDEQFF
TGTGCCAGCCCGGCAGGGTCTCTAGATGAGCAGTTCTTC
>.|TRBJ2-5|.|TRBV6-1
CASSETRGIMETQYF
TGTGCCAGCAGTGAGACCAGGGGCATTATGGAGACCCAGTACTTC
>.|TRBJ1-1|.|TRBV5-1
CASSLGGRGTEAFF
TGCGCCAGCAGCTTGGGTGGTCGAGGTACTGAAGCTTTCTTT
>few|TRBJ1-4|.|TRBV28
CASSLGGIREKLFF
TGTGCCAGCAGTTTAGGGGGGATCCGGGAAAAACTGTTTTTT
>.|TRBJ2-7|.|TRBV11-2
CASSRRELSEQYF
TGTGCCAGCAGCCGGAGGGAACTCAGCGAGCAGTACTTC
>.|TRBJ1-1|.|TRBV5-6
CASSLSWVTRDTEAFF
TGTGCCAGCAGCTTGTCGTGGGTAACCCGGGACACTGAAGCTTTCTTT
>.|TRBJ1-1|.|TRBV18
CASSEERWTEAFF
TGTGCCAGCTCAGAAGAACGGTGGACTGAAGCTTTCTTT
>.|TRBJ1-1|.|TRBV6-5
CATAGNQNTEAFF
TGTGCCACCGCGGGGAACCAGAACACTGAAGCTTTCTTT
>.|TRBJ2-5|.|TRBV7-2
CASSLGGWQETQYF
TGTGCCAGCAGCTTAGGTGGCTGGCAAGAGACCCAGTACTTC
>.|TRBJ1-1|TRBD1|TRBV29-1
CSVGGQGGTEAFF
TGCAGCGTTGGAGGACAGGGAGGGACTGAAGCTTTCTTT
>.|TRBJ1-3|.|TRBV6-5
CASSYRESAGTIYF
TGTGCCAGCAGTTACCGGGAGTCCGCAGGCACCATATATTTT
>.|TRBJ2-5|.|TRBV28
CASSLSRVYQETQYF
TGTGCCAGCAGTCTTTCCAGGGTTTACCAAGAGACCCAGTACTTC
>.|TRBJ1-2|.|TRBV25-1
CASRDHRELGGYTF
TGTGCCAGCAGAGACCACAGGGAACTTGGTGGCTACACCTTC
>.|TRBJ2-5|TRBD1|TRBV6-5
CASGSTGVKETQYF
TGTGCCAGCGGATCGACAGGGGTAAAAGAGACCCAGTACTTC
>.|TRBJ2-5|TRBD1|TRBV15
CATSRGMGQGQETQYF
TGTGCCACCAGCAGGGGAATGGGACAGGGTCAAGAGACCCAGTACTTC
>.|TRBJ1-2|.|TRBV7-6
CASSLVGGEDGYTF
TGTGCCAGCAGCTTAGTCGGGGGGGAGGATGGCTACACCTTC
>once|TRBJ2-7|.|TRBV4-3
CASSQDLGAGYEQYF
TGCGCCAGCAGCCAAGATCTGGGGGCAGGGTACGAGCAGTACTTC
>few|TRBJ2-6|TRBD2|TRBV20-1
CSASRGGEAGANVLTF
TGCAGTGCTAGTCGCGGGGGTGAGGCTGGGGCCAACGTCCTGACTTTC
>.|TRBJ1-1|.|TRBV19
CASSIGRGLNTEAFF
TGTGCCAGTAGTATAGGGCGGGGGTTGAACACTGAAGCTTTCTTT
>.|TRBJ1-5|TRBD1|TRBV4-2
CASSITQGATNQPQHF
TGTGCCAGCAGCATAACGCAGGGGGCCACCAATCAGCCCCAGCATTTT